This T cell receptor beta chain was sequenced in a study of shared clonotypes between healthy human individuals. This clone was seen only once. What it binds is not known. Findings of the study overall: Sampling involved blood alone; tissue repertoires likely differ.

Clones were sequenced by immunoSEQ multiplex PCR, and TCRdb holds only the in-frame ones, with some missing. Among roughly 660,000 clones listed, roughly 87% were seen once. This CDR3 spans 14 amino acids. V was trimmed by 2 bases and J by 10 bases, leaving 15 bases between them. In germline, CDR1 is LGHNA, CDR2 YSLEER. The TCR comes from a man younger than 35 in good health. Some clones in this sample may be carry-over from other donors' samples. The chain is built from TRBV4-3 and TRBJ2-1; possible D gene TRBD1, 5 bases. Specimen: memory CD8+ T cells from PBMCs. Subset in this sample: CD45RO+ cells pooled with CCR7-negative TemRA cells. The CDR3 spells CASSQPVFTGEQFF. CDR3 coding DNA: TGCGCCAGCAGCCAACCCGTCTTCACAGGCGAGCAGTTCTTC.